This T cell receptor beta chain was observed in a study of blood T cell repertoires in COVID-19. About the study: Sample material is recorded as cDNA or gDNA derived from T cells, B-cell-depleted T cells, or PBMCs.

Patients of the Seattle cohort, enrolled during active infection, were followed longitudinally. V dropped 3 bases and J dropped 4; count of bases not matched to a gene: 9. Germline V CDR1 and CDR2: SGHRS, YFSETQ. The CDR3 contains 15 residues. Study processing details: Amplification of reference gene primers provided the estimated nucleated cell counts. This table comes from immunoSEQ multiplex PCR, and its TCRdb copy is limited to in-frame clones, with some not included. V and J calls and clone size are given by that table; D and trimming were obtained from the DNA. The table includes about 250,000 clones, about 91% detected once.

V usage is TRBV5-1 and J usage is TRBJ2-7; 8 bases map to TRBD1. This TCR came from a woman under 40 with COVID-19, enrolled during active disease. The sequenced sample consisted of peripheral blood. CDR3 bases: TGCGCCAGCAGCTACGGACAGGGATCAGGGTACGAGCAGTACTTC. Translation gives CASSYGQGSGYEQYF. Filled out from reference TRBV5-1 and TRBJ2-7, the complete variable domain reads KAGVTQTPRYLIKTRGQQVTLSCSPISGHRSVSWYQQTPGQGLQFLFEYFSETQRNKGNFPGRFSGRQFSNSRSEMNVSTLELGDSALYLCASSYGQGSGYEQYFGPGTRLTVT.